The 22 T cell receptor beta chains in this list originate from one sample, sequenced in a study of metastatic and nonmetastatic thyroid tumors. Using MiXCR, TCRdb re-called clones from the PCR reads. Here the sample spans about 7,000 clones, approximately 40% being singletons. Thyroid surgery took place with no prior treatment in any patient. The source material was tumor tissue. Source of these receptors: a female donor with papillary thyroid cancer or a benign thyroid nodule (not recorded which). Some clones in this sample may be carry-over from other donors' samples.

This clone was counted a few times. A junction boundary mismatches the germline segment, possibly from a read error. The J gene is TRBJ2-2, the V gene TRBV15; D is unresolved. The CDR3 totals 13 residues. Germline V lookup: CDR1 LNHNV, CDR2 YYDKDF (reference sequence). The CDR3 DNA is TGCGCCACCAGCCCTGCCCCGGCGGTGGAGCTGTTTTTT. Amino acids: CATSPAPAVELFF.

This clone is deemed medium-sized. This rearrangement joins TRBV20-1 to TRBJ1-5; D gene ambiguous. V was trimmed by 6 bases and J by 3 bases, leaving 12 bases between them. The CDR3 covers 13 residues. Germline CDR1 is DFQATT and CDR2 is SNEGSKA (reference sequence). CDR3 bases: TGCAGTGCCCAGGAGTGGGCCAATCAGCCCCAGCATTTT. It yields the protein CSAQEWANQPQHF.

This clone was seen a handful of times. V and J are TRBV12-3 or TRBV12-4 and TRBJ1-4, with D perhaps TRBD1 (6 bases). The CDR3 runs to 14 residues. V lost 6 bases and J lost 7, with 15 bases in between. CDR3 loop: CASSFFSGVEKLFF. The CDR3 bases are TGTGCCAGCAGCTTTTTCTCAGGGGTTGAAAAACTGTTTTTT.

A note on this clone: This may arise from a read error, as a much more abundant clone is one base away. The V gene is TRBV5-4, the J gene TRBJ1-1, with D uncertain. Deletions cut 6 bases from V and 8 bases from J, with 14 bases between. Germline values: CDR1 SGHNT, CDR2 YYREEE (reference sequence). The CDR3 covers 12 residues. For the CDR3, the DNA is TGTGCCAGCACCATAGACGGGGAAGAAGCTTTCTTT. It translates to CASTIDGEEAFF.

The sample holds one count of this clone. The V and J genes are TRBV3-1 and TRBJ1-1, with D possibly TRBD1 on 5 matching bases. This CDR3 is 13 amino acids long. Germline values: CDR1 LGHDT, CDR2 YNNKEL (reference sequence). Trimming took off 0 bases at V and 8 bases at J, with 10 bases between the two ends. CDR3 DNA sequence: TGTGCCAGCAGCCAAGATAGGGGAAGGGAAGCTTTCTTT. The encoded protein is CASSQDRGREAFF.

In its sample, this clone ranks as medium-sized. Other DNA sequences in this specimen translate into the identical CDR3. The chain links TRBV29-1 to TRBJ1-3; D perhaps matches TRBD1 (6 bases). Per germline, CDR1 SQVTM and CDR2 ANQGSEA. CDR3 length: 13 amino acids. The germline V and J ends were trimmed by 5 bases and 0 bases, with 8 bases remaining between them. The CDR3 sequence is CSVWTDSGNTIYF. CDR3 bases: TGCAGCGTTTGGACAGACTCTGGAAACACCATATATTTT.

The V and J genes are TRBV24-1 and TRBJ2-5, with no clear D. This CDR3 region has 13 residues. Trimming cost V 8 bases and J 5 bases, with 14 bases left between them. CDR1 KGHDR and CDR2 SFDVKD come from the germline V gene. The CDR3 DNA reads as TGTGCCACCATTCGGAGTCCGGAGGAGACCCAGTACTTC. As protein: CATIRSPEETQYF.

This clone was seen a handful of times. The V and J genes are TRBV19 and TRBJ2-7, with 10 bases matching TRBD2. V lost 7 bases to trimming and J lost 6 bases; unmatched junction nucleotides: 6. From germline, CDR1 is LNHDA and CDR2 SQIVND (reference sequence). The CDR3 runs 13 residues. The CDR3: CASTRAGGGEQYF. The CDR3 DNA sequence: TGTGCCAGTACACGAGCGGGAGGGGGCGAGCAGTACTTC.

The V gene is TRBV20-1, the J gene TRBJ2-2; D is unclear. CDR3 length: 13 amino acids. Looked up from germline, CDR1 is DFQATT and CDR2 is SNEGSKA (reference sequence). The V gene lost 0 bases and the J gene lost 4 bases, with 6 bases spanning the gap. The CDR3 region has the DNA TGCAGTGCTAGAGATCACTCCACCGGGGAGCTGTTTTTT. This codes for CSARDHSTGELFF.

The V call is TRBV11-1, the J call TRBJ1-4, with TRBD1 matching over 7 bases. The CDR3 has 14 amino acids. With V trimmed by 4 bases and J by 7 bases, 6 bases remained unmatched. Germline values: CDR1 SGHAT, CDR2 FQDESV (reference sequence). This CDR3 is CASSSRSGGEKLFF. CDR3 coding DNA: TGTGCCAGCAGCTCCAGGTCAGGGGGTGAAAAACTGTTTTTT.

This chain joins TRBV6-2 or TRBV6-3 and TRBJ2-2; 16 bases are shared with TRBD2. This CDR3 is 20 amino acids long. V dropped 0 bases and J dropped 5; count of bases not matched to a gene: 9. Looked up from germline, CDR1 is MNHEY and CDR2 is SVGEGT. The CDR3 region has the DNA TGTGCCAGCAGTTACTCGAGAGGGACTAGCGGGAGGGGAGGTACCGGGGAGCTGTTTTTT. Residues: CASSYSRGTSGRGGTGELFF.

V usage is TRBV6-2 or TRBV6-3 and J usage is TRBJ2-7; either TRBD1 or TRBD2 may fit D (5 bases each). This CDR3 contains 16 residues. The V end lost 6 bases, the J end lost 0 bases, and 18 bases lay between the germline ends. The germline V gene has CDR1 MNHEY and CDR2 SVGEGT. CDR3 sequence reads: CASSSSPGRSSYEQYF. For the CDR3, the DNA is TGTGCCAGCAGCTCATCGCCGGGGCGGAGCTCCTACGAGCAGTACTTC.

The chain employs TRBV6-4 and TRBJ2-3, with TRBD2 matching over 11 bases. J was trimmed by 1 base and V by 4 bases; bases with no gene match: 1. CDR3 length: 15 residues. Germline V gene sequence: CDR1 MRHNA, CDR2 SNTAGT. The CDR3 region is CASSVAGGGTDTQYF. As DNA, the CDR3 is TGTGCCAGCAGTGTAGCGGGAGGGGGCACAGATACGCAGTATTTT.

This chain connects TRBV4-2 to TRBJ2-1; 7 positions match TRBD2. Trimming removed 9 bases from V and 8 bases from J; junction bases left unmatched: 10. This CDR3 has 13 amino acids. Germline V lookup: CDR1 LGHNA, CDR2 YNFKEQ. CDR3 protein: CASSQGLTDEQFF. CDR3 nucleotides: TGTGCCAGTAGTCAGGGACTAACAGATGAGCAGTTCTTC.

This sequence joins TRBV28 and TRBJ1-2; D is undetermined. Trimming left V 8 bases short and J 4 bases short, with 11 bases between. The CDR3 length is 12 residues. CDR1 and CDR2 (germline): MDHEN, SYDVKM. This chain's CDR3 is CASARKVYGYTF. CDR3 DNA sequence: TGTGCCAGCGCCAGGAAAGTCTATGGCTACACCTTC.

The table lists this clone with a few counts. The junction does not match germline at one end; this may be a read error. This CDR3 reads CASSEDISGANVLTF. The CDR3 bases are TGTGCCAGCAGTGAGGACATCTCTGGGGCCAACGTCCTGACCTTC. The chain uses TRBV6-1 and TRBJ2-6, with D perhaps matching TRBD1 (5 bases). The germline V gene encodes CDR1 MNHNS and CDR2 SASEGT. This CDR3 spans 15 amino acids.

The rearrangement uses TRBV30 and TRBJ2-7; the D is unclear. The CDR3 contains 14 residues. Germline V gives CDR1 GTSNPN, CDR2 SVGIG (reference sequence). The ends were cut back, 5 bases at V and 0 bases at J, with 14 bases in the middle. CDR3 nucleotides: TGTGCCTGGGACCCGGACGGTGTCTCCTACGAGCAGTACTTC. It encodes CAWDPDGVSYEQYF.

This clone qualifies as medium-sized. The rearrangement links TRBV12-5 to TRBJ1-1; no clear D gene. V lost 8 bases, J lost 0 bases, and 19 bases lay in between. The CDR3 is 16 residues long. From germline, CDR1 is LGHNT and CDR2 FRNRAP. The DNA for the CDR3 is TGTGCTAGTAGCGAGGGTCCTACTAATTTGAACACTGAAGCTTTCTTT. Translation gives CASSEGPTNLNTEAFF. Supplemented by reference TRBV12-5 and TRBJ1-1, the full variable domain reads DARVTQTPRHKVTEMGQEVTMRCQPILGHNTVFWYRQTMMQGLELLAYFRNRAPLDDSGMPKDRFSAEMPDATLATLKIQPSEPRDSAVYFCASSEGPTNLNTEAFFGQGTRLTVV.

By share, this clone ranks as large. The rearrangement joins TRBV4-2 to TRBJ2-1, with a tentative D call TRBD1 (6 bases). The CDR3 is 16 residues long. Looked up from germline, CDR1 is LGHNA and CDR2 is YNFKEQ. The V end lost 0 bases, the J end lost 3 bases, and 12 bases lay between the germline ends. The CDR3 bases are TGTGCCAGCAGCCAAGAGGTCACAGGGATCTACAATGAGCAGTTCTTC. This codes for CASSQEVTGIYNEQFF.

This clone is large by share. This chain joins TRBV12-3 or TRBV12-4 and TRBJ2-2, with 7 positions matching TRBD2. The ends lost 8 bases at V and 0 bases at J; junction bases unmatched: 3. The CDR3 extends over 14 amino acids. The CDR3: CASGGVANTGELFF. In DNA, the CDR3 is TGTGCCAGCGGGGGGGTAGCGAACACCGGGGAGCTGTTTTTT.

The V and J genes are TRBV7-9 and TRBJ2-7, with D perhaps TRBD1 (6 bases). The CDR3 runs 14 residues. From germline, CDR1 is SEHNR and CDR2 FQNEAQ (reference sequence). With 5 bases removed from V and 3 bases from J, the gap between germline ends came to 14 bases. The CDR3 bases are TGTGCCAGCAGCCCGTCTGGGGGCGGCTACGAGCAGTACTTC. Protein: CASSPSGGGYEQYF.

The V and J genes are TRBV28 and TRBJ2-1; 8 positions match TRBD1. The length of the CDR3 is 16 residues. Germline V CDR1 and CDR2: MDHEN, SYDVKM. V shed 6 bases and J 1 base; nucleotides not matched to a gene: 8. This CDR3 reads CASRGQAPRSYNEQFF. CDR3 bases: TGTGCCAGCAGGGGACAGGCCCCAAGGTCCTACAATGAGCAGTTCTTC.